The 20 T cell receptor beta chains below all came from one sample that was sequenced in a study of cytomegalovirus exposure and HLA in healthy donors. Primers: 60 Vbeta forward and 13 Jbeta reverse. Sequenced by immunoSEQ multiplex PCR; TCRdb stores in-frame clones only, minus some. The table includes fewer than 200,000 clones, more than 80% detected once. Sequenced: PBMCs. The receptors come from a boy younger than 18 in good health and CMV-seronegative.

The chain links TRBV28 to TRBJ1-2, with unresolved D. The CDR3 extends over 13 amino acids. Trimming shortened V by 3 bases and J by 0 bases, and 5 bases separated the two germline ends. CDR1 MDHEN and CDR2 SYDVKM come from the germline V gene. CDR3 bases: TGTGCCAGCAGTTTGCCAGCTAACTATGGCTACACCTTC. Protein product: CASSLPANYGYTF.

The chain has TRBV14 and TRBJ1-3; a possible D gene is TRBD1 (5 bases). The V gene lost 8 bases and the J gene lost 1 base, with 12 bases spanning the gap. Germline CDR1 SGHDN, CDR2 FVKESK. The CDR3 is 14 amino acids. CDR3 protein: CASRGTLSGNTIYF. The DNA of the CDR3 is TGTGCCAGCCGGGGGACTTTGTCTGGAAACACCATATATTTT.

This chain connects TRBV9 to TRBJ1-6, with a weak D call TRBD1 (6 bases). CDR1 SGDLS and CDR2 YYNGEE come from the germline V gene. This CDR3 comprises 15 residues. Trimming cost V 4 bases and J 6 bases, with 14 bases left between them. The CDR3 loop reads CASSPGGAPNSPLHF. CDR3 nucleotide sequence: TGTGCCAGCAGCCCTGGGGGCGCGCCTAATTCACCCCTCCACTTT.

The CDR3 loop is CASSLTGVYGYTF. The CDR3 region has the DNA TGTGCCAGCAGCCTAACAGGGGTATATGGCTACACCTTC. The chain couples TRBV27 to TRBJ1-2, with 7 positions matching TRBD1. The junction had 6 bases not matched to a gene; V was cut back by 6 bases and J by 5 bases. This CDR3 contains 13 residues. CDR1 and CDR2 from the germline V gene are MNHEY and SMNVEV (reference sequence).

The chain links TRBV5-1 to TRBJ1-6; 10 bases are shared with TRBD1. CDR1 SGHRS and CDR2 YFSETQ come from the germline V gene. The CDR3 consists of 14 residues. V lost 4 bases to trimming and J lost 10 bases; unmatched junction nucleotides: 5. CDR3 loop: CASSAGQGESPLHF. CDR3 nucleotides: TGCGCCAGCAGCGCAGGACAGGGGGAATCACCCCTCCACTTT.

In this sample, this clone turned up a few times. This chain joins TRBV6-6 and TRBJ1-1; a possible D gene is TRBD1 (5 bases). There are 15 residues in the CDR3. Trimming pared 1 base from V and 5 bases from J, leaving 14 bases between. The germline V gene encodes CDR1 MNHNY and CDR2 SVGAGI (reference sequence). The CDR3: CASSYLGQKITEAFF. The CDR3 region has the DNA TGTGCCAGCAGTTACTTGGGGCAGAAGATAACTGAAGCTTTCTTT.

CDR3 bases: TGTGCCTGGTCCGGGACAGGGGTCCTCTATGGCTACACCTTC. Protein product: CAWSGTGVLYGYTF. The chain recombines TRBV30 with TRBJ1-2, with 10 bases fitting TRBD1. J was trimmed by 4 bases and V by 5 bases; bases with no gene match: 7. CDR1 and CDR2 from the germline V gene are GTSNPN and SVGIG (reference sequence). The CDR3 spans 14 residues.

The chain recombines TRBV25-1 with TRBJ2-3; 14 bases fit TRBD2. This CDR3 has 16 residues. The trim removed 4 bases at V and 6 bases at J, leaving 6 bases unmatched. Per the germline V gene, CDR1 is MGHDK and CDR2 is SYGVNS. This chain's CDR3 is CASSGGLAGDRDTQYF. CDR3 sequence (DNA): TGTGCCAGCAGTGGGGGACTAGCGGGAGATCGGGATACGCAGTATTTT. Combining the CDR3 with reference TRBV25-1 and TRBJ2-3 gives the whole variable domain EADIYQTPRYLVIGTGKKITLECSQTMGHDKMYWYQQDPGMELHLIHYSYGVNSTEKGDLSSESTVSRIRTEHFPLTLESARPSHTSQYLCASSGGLAGDRDTQYFGPGTRLTVL.

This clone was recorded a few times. CDR3 protein: CASSLVDRESVNEKLFF. Written as DNA, the CDR3 is TGTGCCAGCAGCTTGGTCGACAGGGAGAGTGTCAATGAAAAACTGTTTTTT. The chain links TRBV5-5 to TRBJ1-4; 7 nucleotides match TRBD1. Trimming cost V 0 bases and J 5 bases; bases outside gene matches: 10. Germline CDR1 SGHKS, CDR2 YYEKEE (reference sequence). The CDR3 runs to 17 residues.

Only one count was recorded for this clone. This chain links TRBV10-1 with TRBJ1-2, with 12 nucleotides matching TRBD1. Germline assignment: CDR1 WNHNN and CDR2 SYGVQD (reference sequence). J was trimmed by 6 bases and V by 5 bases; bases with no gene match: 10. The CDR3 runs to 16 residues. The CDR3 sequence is CASSYAGTGGADGYTF. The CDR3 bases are TGCGCCAGCAGTTATGCCGGGACAGGGGGCGCCGATGGCTACACCTTC.

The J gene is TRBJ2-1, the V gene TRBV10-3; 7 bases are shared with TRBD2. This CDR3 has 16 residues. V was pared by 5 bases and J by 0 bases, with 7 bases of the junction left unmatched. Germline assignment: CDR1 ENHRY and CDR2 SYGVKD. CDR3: CAISLTSASSYNEQFF. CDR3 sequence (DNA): TGTGCCATCAGTCTAACTAGCGCGAGCTCCTACAATGAGCAGTTCTTC.

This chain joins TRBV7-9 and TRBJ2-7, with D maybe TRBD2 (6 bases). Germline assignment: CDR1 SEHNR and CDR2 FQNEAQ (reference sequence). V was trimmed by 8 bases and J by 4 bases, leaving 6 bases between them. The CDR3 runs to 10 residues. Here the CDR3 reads CASAGYEQYF. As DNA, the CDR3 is TGTGCCAGCGCGGGGTACGAGCAGTACTTC.

DNA of the CDR3: TGTGCCAGCTCACCCACGGGGACAGTATCTGGAAACACCATATATTTT. This sequence encodes CASSPTGTVSGNTIYF. This sequence joins TRBV18 and TRBJ1-3; TRBD1 aligns across 7 bases. Losses at the gene ends were 3 bases for V and 1 base for J; bases not matched to a gene: 6. The CDR3 runs to 16 residues. The V gene's germline CDR1 is KGHSH and CDR2 LQKENI. Variable domain in full (rest from reference TRBV18 and TRBJ1-3): NAGVMQNPRHLVRRRGQEARLRCSPMKGHSHVYWYRQLPEEGLKFMVYLQKENIIDESGMPKERFSAEFPKEGPSILRIQQVVRGDSAAYFCASSPTGTVSGNTIYFGEGSWLTVV.

In DNA, the CDR3 is TGCGCCAGCAGCCACCCTCGGACTAGCGGTATCAACACCGGGGAGCTGTTTTTT. Translated: CASSHPRTSGINTGELFF. The chain recombines TRBV4-3 with TRBJ2-2; 10 bases are shared with TRBD2. Germline-derived CDR1 and CDR2 are LGHNA and YSLEER. With 3 bases clipped from V and 2 bases from J, the junction kept 9 bases outside the gene matches. The CDR3 has 18 amino acids.

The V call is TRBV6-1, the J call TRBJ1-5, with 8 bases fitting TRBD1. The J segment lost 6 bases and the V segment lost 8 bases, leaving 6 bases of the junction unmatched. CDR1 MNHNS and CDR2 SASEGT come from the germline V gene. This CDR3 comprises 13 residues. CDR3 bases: TGTGCCAGCGGTACAGGGGGGAGTCAGCCCCAGCATTTT. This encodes CASGTGGSQPQHF.

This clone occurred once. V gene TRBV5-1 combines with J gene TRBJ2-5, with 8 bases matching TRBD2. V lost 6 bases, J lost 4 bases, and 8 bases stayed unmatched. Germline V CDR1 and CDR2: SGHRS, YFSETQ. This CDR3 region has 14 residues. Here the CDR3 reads CASTGTSAGETQYF. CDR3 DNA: TGCGCCAGCACCGGGACTAGTGCGGGAGAGACCCAGTACTTC.

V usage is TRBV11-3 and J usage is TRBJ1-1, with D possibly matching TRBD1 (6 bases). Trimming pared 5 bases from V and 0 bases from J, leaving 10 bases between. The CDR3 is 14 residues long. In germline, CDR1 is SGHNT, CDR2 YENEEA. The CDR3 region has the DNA TGTGCCAGCAGCGTCTCAGGGGTGAACACTGAAGCTTTCTTT. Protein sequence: CASSVSGVNTEAFF. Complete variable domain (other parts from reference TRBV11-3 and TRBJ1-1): EAGVVQSPRYKIIEKKQPVAFWCNPISGHNTLYWYLQNLGQGPELLIRYENEEAVDDSQLPKDRFSAERLKGVDSTLKIQPAELGDSAVYLCASSVSGVNTEAFFGQGTRLTVV.

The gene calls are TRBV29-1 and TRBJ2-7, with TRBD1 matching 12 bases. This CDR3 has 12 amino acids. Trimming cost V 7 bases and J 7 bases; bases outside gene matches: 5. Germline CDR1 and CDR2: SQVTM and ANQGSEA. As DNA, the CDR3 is TGCAGCGCGGGACAGGGGGCGGAGGAGCAGTACTTC. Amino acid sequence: CSAGQGAEEQYF.

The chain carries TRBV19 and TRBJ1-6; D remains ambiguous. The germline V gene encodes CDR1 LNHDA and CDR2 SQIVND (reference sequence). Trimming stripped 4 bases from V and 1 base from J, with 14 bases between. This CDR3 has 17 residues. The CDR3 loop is CASSTNGRRSYNSPLHF. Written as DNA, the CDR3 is TGTGCCAGTAGTACGAATGGGAGAAGATCCTATAATTCACCCCTCCACTTT.

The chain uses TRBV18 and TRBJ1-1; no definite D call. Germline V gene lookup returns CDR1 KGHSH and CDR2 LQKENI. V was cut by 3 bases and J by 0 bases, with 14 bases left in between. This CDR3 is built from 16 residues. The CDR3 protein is CASSPTSTTVNTEAFF. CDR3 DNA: TGTGCCAGCTCACCCACTTCGACAACGGTGAACACTGAAGCTTTCTTT.